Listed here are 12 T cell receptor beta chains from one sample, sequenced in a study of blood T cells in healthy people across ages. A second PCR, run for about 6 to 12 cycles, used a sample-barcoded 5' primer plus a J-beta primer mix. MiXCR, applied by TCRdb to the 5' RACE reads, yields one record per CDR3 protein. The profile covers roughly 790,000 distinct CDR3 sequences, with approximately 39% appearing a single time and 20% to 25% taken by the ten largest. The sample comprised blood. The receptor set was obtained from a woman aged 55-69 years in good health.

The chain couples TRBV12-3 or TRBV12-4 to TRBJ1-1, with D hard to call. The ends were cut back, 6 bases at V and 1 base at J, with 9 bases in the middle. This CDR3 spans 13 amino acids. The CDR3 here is CASRKIGNTEAFF. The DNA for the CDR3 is TGTGCCAGCAGAAAAATTGGGAACACTGAAGCTTTCTTT.

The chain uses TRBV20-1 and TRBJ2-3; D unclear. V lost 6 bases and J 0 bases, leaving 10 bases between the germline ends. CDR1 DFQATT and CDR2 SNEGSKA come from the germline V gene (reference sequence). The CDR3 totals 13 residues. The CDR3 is CSAPGPSTDTQYF. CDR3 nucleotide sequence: TGCAGTGCCCCGGGCCCCAGCACAGATACGCAGTATTTT.

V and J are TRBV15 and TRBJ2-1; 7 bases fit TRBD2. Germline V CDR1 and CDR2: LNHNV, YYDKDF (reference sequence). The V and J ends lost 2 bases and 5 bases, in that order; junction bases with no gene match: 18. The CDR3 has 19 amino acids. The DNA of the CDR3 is TGTGCCACCAGCAGATATAAGGATCAGCGGCGGGAGTCACACAATGAGCAGTTCTTC. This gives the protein CATSRYKDQRRESHNEQFF.

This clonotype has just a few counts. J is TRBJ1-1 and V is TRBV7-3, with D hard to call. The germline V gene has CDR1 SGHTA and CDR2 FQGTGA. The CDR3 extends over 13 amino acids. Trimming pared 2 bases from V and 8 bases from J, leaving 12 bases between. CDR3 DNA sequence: TGTGCCAGCAGCTTACGGAGCGGACGCGAAGCTTTCTTT. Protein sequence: CASSLRSGREAFF.

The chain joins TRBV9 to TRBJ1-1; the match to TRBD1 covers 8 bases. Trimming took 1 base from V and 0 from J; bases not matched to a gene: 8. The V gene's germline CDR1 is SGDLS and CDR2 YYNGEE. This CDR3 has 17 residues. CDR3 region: CASSVSGGLTLNTEAFF. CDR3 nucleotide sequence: TGTGCCAGCAGCGTATCAGGGGGCCTGACTTTGAACACTGAAGCTTTCTTT.

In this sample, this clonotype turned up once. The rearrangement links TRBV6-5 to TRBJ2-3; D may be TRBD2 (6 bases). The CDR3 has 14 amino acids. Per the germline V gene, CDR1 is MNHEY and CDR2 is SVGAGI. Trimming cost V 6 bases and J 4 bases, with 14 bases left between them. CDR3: CASSTTEGSDTQYF. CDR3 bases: TGTGCCAGCAGCACAACGGAGGGGTCAGATACGCAGTATTTT.

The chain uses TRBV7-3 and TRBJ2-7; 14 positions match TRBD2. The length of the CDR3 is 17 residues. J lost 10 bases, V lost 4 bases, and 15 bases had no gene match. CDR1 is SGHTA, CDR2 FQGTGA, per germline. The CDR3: CASSSLGLAGGRESQYF. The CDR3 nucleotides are TGTGCCAGCAGCTCCCTAGGACTAGCGGGAGGACGGGAGTCCCAGTACTTC.

The CDR3 DNA sequence: TGTGCCAGCTCACCAACTAGCGGGAGTTTTAATGAGCAGTTCTTC. It specifies CASSPTSGSFNEQFF. The V and J genes are TRBV18 and TRBJ2-1; 11 nucleotides agree with TRBD2. The junction had 4 bases not matched to a gene; V was cut back by 2 bases and J by 7 bases. The CDR3 is 15 residues long. Looked up from germline, CDR1 is KGHSH and CDR2 is LQKENI.

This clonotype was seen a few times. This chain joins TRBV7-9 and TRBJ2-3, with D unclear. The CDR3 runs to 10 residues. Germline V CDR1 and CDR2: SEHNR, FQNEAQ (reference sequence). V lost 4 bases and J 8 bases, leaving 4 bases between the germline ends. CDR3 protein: CASSSTTQYF. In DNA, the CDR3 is TGTGCCAGCAGCTCCACTACGCAGTATTTT.

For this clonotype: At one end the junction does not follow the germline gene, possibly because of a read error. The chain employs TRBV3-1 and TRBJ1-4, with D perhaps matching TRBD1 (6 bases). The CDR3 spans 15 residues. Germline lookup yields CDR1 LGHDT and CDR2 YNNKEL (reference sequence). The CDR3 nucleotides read TGTGTCAGCAGCCAAGATAGGGGGACGGTGGAAAAACTGTTTTTT. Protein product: CVSSQDRGTVEKLFF.

The CDR3 coding sequence is TGTGCCAGCATTCCGAGGACAGGGAAGGGGTCAGATACGCAGTATTTT. Protein sequence: CASIPRTGKGSDTQYF. This chain joins TRBV6-2 or TRBV6-3 and TRBJ2-3; TRBD1 matches 8 bases. The CDR3 is 16 residues long. The germline gives CDR1 MNHEY, CDR2 SVGEGT. Trimming at V came to 7 bases and at J to 4 bases, leaving 13 bases not matched to a gene.

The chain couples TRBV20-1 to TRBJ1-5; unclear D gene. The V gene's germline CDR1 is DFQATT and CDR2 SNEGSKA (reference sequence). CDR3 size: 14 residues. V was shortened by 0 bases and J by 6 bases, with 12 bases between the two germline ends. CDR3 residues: CSAREGGTSQPQHF. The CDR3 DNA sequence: TGCAGTGCTAGAGAGGGCGGTACAAGTCAGCCCCAGCATTTT.